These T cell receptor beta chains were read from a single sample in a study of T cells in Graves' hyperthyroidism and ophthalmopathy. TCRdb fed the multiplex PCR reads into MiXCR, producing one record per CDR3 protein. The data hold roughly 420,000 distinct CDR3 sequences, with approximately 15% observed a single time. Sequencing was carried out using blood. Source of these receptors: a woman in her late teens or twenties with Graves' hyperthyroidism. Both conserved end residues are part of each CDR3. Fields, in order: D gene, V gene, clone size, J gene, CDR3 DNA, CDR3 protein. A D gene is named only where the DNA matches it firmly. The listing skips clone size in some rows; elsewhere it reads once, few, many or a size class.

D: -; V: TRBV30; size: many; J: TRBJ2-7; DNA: TGTGCCTGGACCCCGGGAACAACCTACGAGCAGTACTTC; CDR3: CAWTPGTTYEQYF
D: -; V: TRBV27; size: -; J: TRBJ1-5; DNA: TGTGCCAGCAGTTTTGGTATTCGTCAGCCCCAGCATTTT; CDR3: CASSFGIRQPQHF
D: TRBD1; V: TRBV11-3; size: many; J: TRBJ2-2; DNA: TGTGCCAGCATCCTCAGGGGGCGCACCGGGGAGCTGTTTTTT; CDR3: CASILRGRTGELFF
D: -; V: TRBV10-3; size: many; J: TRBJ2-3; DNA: TGTGCCATCAGCGACGGACAGCGCACAGATACGCAGTATTTT; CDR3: CAISDGQRTDTQYF
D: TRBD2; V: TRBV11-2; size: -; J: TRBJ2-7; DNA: TGTGCCAGCAGCTTTAGCGGGGGATTATACGAGCAGTACTTC; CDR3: CASSFSGGLYEQYF
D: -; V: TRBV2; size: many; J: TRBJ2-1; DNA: TGTGCCAGCAGTGGGGACTCTAGCTCCTACAATGAGCAGTTCTTC; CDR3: CASSGDSSSYNEQFF
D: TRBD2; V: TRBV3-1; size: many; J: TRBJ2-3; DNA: TGTGCCAGCAGTCTAGCGGGGCGGGGAGATACGCAGTATTTT; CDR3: CASSLAGRGDTQYF
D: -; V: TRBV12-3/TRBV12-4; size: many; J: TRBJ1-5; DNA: TGTGCCAGCAGTTCCCGGTGGGCAGGGAGCAATCAGCCCCAGCATTTT; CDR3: CASSSRWAGSNQPQHF
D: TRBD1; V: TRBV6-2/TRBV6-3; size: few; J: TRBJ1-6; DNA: TGTGCCAGCAGTTACATCGGGACAGGGAATTCACCCCTCCACTTT; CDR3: CASSYIGTGNSPLHF
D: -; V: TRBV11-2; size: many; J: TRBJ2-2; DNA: TGTGCCAGCAGGAGGAACACCGGGGAGCTGTTTTTT; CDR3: CASRRNTGELFF
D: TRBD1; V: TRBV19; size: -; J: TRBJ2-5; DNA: TGTGCCAGTAGTAGCCTCGGGACAGGGGAAGAGACCCAGTACTTC; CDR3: CASSSLGTGEETQYF
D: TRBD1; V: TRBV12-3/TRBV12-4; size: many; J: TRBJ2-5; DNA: TGTGCCAGCAGTTTGGACAGGGCACCGTACCAAGAGACCCAGTACTTC; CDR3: CASSLDRAPYQETQYF
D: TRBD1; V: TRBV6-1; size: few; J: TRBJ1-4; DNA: TGTGCCAGCAGTATCGCCGCTGGACAGGGAAATGAAAAACTGTTTTTT; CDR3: CASSIAAGQGNEKLFF
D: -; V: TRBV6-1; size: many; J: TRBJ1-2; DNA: TGTGCCAGCAGTTTTCAGGAACCAACTAACTATGGCTACACCTTC; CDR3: CASSFQEPTNYGYTF
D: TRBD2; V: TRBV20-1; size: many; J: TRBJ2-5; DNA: TGCAGTACTTACGGGAGGCTCGAGACCCAGTACTTC; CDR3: CSTYGRLETQYF
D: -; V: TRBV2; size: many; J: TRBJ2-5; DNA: TGTGCCAGCAGTGTTAGGAATCCGTACCAAGAGACCCAGTACTTC; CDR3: CASSVRNPYQETQYF
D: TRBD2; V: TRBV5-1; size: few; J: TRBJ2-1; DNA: TGCGCCAGCAGCCCCCGGGAGGGCGCCAGTGAGCAGTTCTTC; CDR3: CASSPREGASEQFF
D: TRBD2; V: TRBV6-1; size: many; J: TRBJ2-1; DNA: TGTGCCAGCAGCTCGCCCGGGACTAGCGGCTACAATGAGCAGTTCTTC; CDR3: CASSSPGTSGYNEQFF
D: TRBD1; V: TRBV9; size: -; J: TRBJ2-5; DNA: TGTGCCAGCAGCGCACTAGGGGACAGGGCACAAGAGACCCAGTACTTC; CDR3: CASSALGDRAQETQYF
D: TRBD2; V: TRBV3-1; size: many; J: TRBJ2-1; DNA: TGTGCCAGCAGCCAAGATTCGGGACTAGCAATGGATGAGCAGTTCTTC; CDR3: CASSQDSGLAMDEQFF
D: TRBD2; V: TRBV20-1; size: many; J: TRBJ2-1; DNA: TGCAGTGCTAGAGACCCCCAGCGGGGCTCCTACAATGAGCAGTTCTTC; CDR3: CSARDPQRGSYNEQFF
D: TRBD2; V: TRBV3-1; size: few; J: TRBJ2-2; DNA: TGTGCCAGCAGCCAAGAGACCGGGACTAGCTGGAACACCGGGGAGCTGTTTTTT; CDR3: CASSQETGTSWNTGELFF
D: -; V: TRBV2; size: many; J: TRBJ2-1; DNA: TGTGCCAGCAGTGAATCTGGGGGTGTTGAGCAGTTCTTC; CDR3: CASSESGGVEQFF
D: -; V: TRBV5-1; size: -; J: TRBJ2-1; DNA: TGCGCCAGCAGCCCGGGGCCAGGGGATTTCAATGAGCAGTTCTTC; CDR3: CASSPGPGDFNEQFF
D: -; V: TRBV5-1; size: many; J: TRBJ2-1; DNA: TGCGCCAGCAGCCGTGATGGGGTTGAGCAGTTCTTC; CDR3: CASSRDGVEQFF
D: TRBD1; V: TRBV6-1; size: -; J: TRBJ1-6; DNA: TGTGCCAGCAGAAATCAGGGGGCGTGGGGTTCACCCCTCCACTTT; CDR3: CASRNQGAWGSPLHF
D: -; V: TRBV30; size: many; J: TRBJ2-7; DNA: TGTGCCTGGAGAACTCAGGGGTTTAGGGACGAGCAGTACTTC; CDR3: CAWRTQGFRDEQYF
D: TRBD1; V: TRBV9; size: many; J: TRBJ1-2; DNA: TGTGCCAGCAGTCCGGGACAGGAGAACTATGGCTACACCTTC; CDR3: CASSPGQENYGYTF
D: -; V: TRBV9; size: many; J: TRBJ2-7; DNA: TGTGCCAGCAGCGTAAGGCCCGACAACTCCTACGAGCAGTACTTC; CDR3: CASSVRPDNSYEQYF
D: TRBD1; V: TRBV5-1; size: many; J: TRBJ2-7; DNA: TGCGCCAGCAGCAGTTCGTCGCTTCCGGGACAGGGGGGTAACGAGCAGTACTTC; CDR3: CASSSSSLPGQGGNEQYF
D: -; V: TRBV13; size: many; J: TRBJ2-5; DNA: TGTGCCAGCAGCCACCGGGACACGAGGAGAGAGACCCAGTACTTC; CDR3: CASSHRDTRRETQYF
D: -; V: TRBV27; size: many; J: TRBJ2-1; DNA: TGTGCCAGCGGACGGGGGGCCTATTACAATGAGCAGTTCTTC; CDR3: CASGRGAYYNEQFF
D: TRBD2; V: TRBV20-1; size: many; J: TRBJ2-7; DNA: TGCAGTGCTAGAGATAGTGGGACTAACTCCTACGAGCAGTACTTC; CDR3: CSARDSGTNSYEQYF
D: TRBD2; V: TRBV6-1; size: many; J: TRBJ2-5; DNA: TGTGCCAGCAGGCTCACTAGCGGGGGGGCCCGGGAGACCCAGTACTTC; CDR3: CASRLTSGGARETQYF
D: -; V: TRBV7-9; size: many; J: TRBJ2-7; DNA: TGTGCCAGCAGCTCGGATGTCGAGCAGTACTTC; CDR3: CASSSDVEQYF
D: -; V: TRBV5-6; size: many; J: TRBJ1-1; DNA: TGTGCCAGCAGCTTGGGGGAGCCGGGGTTTACTGAAGCTTTCTTT; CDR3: CASSLGEPGFTEAFF